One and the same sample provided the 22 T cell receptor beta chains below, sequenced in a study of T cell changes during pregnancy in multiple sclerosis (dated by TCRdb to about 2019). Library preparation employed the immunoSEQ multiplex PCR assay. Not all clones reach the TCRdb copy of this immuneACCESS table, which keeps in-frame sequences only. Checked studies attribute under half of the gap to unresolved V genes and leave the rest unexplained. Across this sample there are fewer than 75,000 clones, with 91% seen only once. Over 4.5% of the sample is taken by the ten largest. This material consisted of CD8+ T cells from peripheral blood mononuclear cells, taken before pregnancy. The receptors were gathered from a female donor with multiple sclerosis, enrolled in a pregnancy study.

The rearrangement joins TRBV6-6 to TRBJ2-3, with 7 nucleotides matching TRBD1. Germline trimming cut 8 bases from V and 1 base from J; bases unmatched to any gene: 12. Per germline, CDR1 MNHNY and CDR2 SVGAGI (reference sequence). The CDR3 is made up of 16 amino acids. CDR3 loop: CASAAPTGDGTDTQYF. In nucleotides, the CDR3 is TGTGCCAGCGCCGCTCCCACAGGGGACGGCACAGATACGCAGTATTTT.

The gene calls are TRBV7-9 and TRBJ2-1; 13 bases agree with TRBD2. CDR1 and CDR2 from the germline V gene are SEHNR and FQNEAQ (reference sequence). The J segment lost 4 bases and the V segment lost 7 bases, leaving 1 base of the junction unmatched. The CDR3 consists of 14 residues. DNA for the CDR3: TGTGCCAGCACGGGACTAGCGGGGTACAATGAGCAGTTCTTC. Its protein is CASTGLAGYNEQFF.

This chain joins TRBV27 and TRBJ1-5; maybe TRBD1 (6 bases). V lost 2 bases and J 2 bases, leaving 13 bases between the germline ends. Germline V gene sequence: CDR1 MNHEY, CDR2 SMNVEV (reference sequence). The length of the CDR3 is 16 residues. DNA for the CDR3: TGTGCCAGCAGTTTAATCAACAGGGACGGCAATCAGCCCCAGCATTTT. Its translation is CASSLINRDGNQPQHF.

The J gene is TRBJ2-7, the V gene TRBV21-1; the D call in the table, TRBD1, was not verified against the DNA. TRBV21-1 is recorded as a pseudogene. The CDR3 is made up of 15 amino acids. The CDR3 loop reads CASSYLRTGAYEQYF. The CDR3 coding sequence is TGTGCCAGCAGCTATCTTAGGACAGGAGCCTACGAGCAGTACTTC.

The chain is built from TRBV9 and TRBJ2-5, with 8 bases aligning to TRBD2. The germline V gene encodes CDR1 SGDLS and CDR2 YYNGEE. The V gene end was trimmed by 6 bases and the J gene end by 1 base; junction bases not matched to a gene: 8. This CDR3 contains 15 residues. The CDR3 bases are TGTGCCAGCACGTGGGGTAGCGGGGCCCAAGAGACCCAGTACTTC. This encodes CASTWGSGAQETQYF.

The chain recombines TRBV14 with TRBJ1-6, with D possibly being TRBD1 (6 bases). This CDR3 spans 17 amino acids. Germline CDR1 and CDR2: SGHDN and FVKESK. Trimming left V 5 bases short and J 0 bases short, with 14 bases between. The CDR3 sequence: CASSTGTSSSYNSPLHF. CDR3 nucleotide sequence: TGTGCCAGCAGCACCGGGACAAGCAGCTCCTATAATTCACCCCTCCACTTT.

CDR3 nucleotide sequence: TGTGCCAGCAGTGAAGCGGACGGACTAGCGGGGGACACCGGGGAGCTGTTTTTT. Protein: CASSEADGLAGDTGELFF. This chain links TRBV2 with TRBJ2-2, with 13 nucleotides matching TRBD2. The CDR3 has 18 residues. Trimming removed 0 bases from V and 3 bases from J; junction bases left unmatched: 4. The germline gives CDR1 SNHLY, CDR2 FYNNEI.

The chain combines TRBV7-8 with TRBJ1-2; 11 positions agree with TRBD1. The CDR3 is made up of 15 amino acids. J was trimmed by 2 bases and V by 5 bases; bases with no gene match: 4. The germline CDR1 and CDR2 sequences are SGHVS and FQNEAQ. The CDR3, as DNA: TGTGCCAGCAGCCCAAGGACAGGGGGCAACTATGGCTACACCTTC. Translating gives CASSPRTGGNYGYTF.

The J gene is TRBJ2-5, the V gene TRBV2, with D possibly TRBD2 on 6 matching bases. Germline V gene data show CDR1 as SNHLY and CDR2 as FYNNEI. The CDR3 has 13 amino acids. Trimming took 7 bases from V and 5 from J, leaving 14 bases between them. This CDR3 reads CASKDGGLETQYF. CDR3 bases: TGTGCCAGCAAGGATGGGGGGTTGGAGACCCAGTACTTC. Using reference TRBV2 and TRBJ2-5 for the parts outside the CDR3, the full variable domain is EPEVTQTPSHQVTQMGQEVILRCVPISNHLYFYWYRQILGQKVEFLVSFYNNEISEKSEIFDDQFSVERPDGSNFTLKIRSTKLEDSAMYFCASKDGGLETQYFGPGTRLLVL.

The CDR3 DNA reads as TGTGCCAGCGGCCTGGGGGTTAGCGGGGGGGCGACAGATACGCAGTATTTT. Protein sequence: CASGLGVSGGATDTQYF. The chain employs TRBV25-1 and TRBJ2-3; 11 bases map to TRBD2. The CDR3 extends over 17 amino acids. Germline CDR1 reads MGHDK; CDR2 reads SYGVNS. V lost 8 bases, J lost 3 bases, and 13 bases stayed unmatched. The full variable domain, its missing parts supplied by reference TRBV25-1 and TRBJ2-3, is EADIYQTPRYLVIGTGKKITLECSQTMGHDKMYWYQQDPGMELHLIHYSYGVNSTEKGDLSSESTVSRIRTEHFPLTLESARPSHTSQYLCASGLGVSGGATDTQYFGPGTRLTVL.

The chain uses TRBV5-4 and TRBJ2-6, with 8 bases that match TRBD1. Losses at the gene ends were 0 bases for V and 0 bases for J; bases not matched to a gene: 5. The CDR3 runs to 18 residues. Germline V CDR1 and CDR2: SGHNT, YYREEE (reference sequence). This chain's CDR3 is CASSLGTGRFSGANVLTF. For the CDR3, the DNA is TGTGCCAGCAGCTTGGGGACAGGGAGGTTCTCTGGGGCCAACGTCCTGACTTTC.

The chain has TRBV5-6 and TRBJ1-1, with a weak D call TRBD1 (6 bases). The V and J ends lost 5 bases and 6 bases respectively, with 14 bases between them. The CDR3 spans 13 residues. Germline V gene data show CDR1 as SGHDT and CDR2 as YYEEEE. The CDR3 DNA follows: TGTGCCAGCAGTTCTACAGGGCGGCCTGAAGCTTTCTTT. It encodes CASSSTGRPEAFF.

The CDR3 DNA is TGTGCCAGCAGTTGGACTCTAGCGGGGGGCCCAGATACGCAGTATTTT. It yields the protein CASSWTLAGGPDTQYF. The rearrangement links TRBV27 to TRBJ2-3; 11 nucleotides match TRBD2. V was pared by 4 bases and J by 4 bases, with 7 bases of the junction left unmatched. The CDR3 spans 16 residues. Germline assignment: CDR1 MNHEY and CDR2 SMNVEV (reference sequence).

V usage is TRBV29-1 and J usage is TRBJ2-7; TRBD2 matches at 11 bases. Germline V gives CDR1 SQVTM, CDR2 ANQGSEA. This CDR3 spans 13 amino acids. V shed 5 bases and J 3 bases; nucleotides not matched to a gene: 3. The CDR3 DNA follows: TGCAGCGTTCAGCTAGCGGGGGGCTACGAGCAGTACTTC. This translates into CSVQLAGGYEQYF.

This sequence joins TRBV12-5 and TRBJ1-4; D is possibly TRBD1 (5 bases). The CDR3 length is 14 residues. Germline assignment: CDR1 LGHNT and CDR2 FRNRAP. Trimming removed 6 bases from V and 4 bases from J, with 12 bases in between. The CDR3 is CASGQDSLNEKLFF. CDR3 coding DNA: TGTGCTAGTGGCCAAGACAGTCTTAATGAAAAACTGTTTTTT.

CDR3 in DNA: TGTGCCAGCAGCCAAGTAGGGGCAAGCGGGGAGCTGTTTTTT. This codes for CASSQVGASGELFF. The gene calls are TRBV4-2 and TRBJ2-2, with a tentative D call TRBD1 (5 bases). V was shortened by 1 base and J by 7 bases, with 10 bases between the two germline ends. This CDR3 comprises 14 residues. Looked up from germline, CDR1 is LGHNA and CDR2 is YNFKEQ.

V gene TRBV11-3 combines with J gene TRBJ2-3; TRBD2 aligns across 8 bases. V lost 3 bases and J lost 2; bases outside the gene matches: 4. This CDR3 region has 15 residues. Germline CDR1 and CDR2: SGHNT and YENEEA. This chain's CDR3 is CASSFSGAHTDTQYF. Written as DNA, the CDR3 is TGTGCCAGCAGCTTTAGCGGGGCTCACACAGATACGCAGTATTTT.

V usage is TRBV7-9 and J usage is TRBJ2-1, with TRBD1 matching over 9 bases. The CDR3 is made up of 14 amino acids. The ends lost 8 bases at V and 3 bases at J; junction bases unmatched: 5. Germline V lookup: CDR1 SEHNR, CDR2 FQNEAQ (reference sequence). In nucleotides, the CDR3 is TGTGCCAGCTATGGACAGGGGAACTACAATGAGCAGTTCTTC. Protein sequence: CASYGQGNYNEQFF.

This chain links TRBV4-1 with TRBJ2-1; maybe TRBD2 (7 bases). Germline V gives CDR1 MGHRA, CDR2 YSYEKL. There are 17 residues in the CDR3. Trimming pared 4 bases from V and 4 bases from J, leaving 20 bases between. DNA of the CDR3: TGCGCCAGCAGCCCCACAGCGCAGGGAGGGGGGTACAATGAGCAGTTCTTC. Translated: CASSPTAQGGGYNEQFF.

CDR3 bases: TGCGCCAGCAGCCAGGTACTTTCCTACGAGCAGTACTTC. It encodes CASSQVLSYEQYF. The genes are TRBV4-1 and TRBJ2-7; D is uncertain. The germline gives CDR1 MGHRA, CDR2 YSYEKL. The CDR3 is 13 residues long. V shed 3 bases and J shed 1 base, with 7 bases lying between them.

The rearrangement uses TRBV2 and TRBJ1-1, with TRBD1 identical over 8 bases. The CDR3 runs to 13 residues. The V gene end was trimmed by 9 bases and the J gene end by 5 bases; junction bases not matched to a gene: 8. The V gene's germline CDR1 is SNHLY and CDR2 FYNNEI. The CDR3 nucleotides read TGTGCCAGGACCGGGACAGGAGGGACTGAAGCTTTCTTT. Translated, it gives CARTGTGGTEAFF. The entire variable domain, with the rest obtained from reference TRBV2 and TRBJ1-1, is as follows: EPEVTQTPSHQVTQMGQEVILRCVPISNHLYFYWYRQILGQKVEFLVSFYNNEISEKSEIFDDQFSVERPDGSNFTLKIRSTKLEDSAMYFCARTGTGGTEAFFGQGTRLTVV.

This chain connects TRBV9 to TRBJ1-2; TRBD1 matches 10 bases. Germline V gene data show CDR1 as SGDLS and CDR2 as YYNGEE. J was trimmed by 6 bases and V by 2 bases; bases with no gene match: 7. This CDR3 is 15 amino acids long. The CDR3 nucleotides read TGTGCCAGCAGCGTTCAGGACAGGGGGATGGATGGCTACACCTTC. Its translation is CASSVQDRGMDGYTF.